Listed here are 18 T cell receptor beta chains from one sample, sequenced in a study of vaccination effects on CD4 cells after COVID-19 (dated by TCRdb to about 2022). Receptor amplification or capture employed the immunoSEQ multiplex PCR assay. TCRdb carries this immuneACCESS record with in-frame sequences only. Its versions omit some clonotypes, under half of them owing to an unresolved V gene in the studies checked, with the rest unexplained. The sample table holds 40,000 to 45,000 clones, of which over 65% were seen once. The ten largest clones add up to 3% to 4.5% of the sample. After less than 13 days of culture, CD4+ T cells were isolated with the EasySep CD4+ T cell isolation kit. Convalescent patients had PCR-confirmed SARS-CoV-2 infection between March and December 2020, before Alpha, Beta and Delta variants emerged in the United States. Each participant received two doses of an mRNA SARS-CoV-2 vaccine, either BNT162b2 or mRNA-1273.

No antigen has been assigned to these receptors. Sequencing was performed on CD4+ T cells from PBMCs cultured without peptide, taken after COVID-19 vaccination. These receptor sequences come from a human donor who had a prior SARS-CoV-2 infection.

V is TRBV5-1 and J is TRBJ1-4, with 9 bases matching TRBD1. The CDR3 is 21 residues long. J lost 3 bases, V lost 5 bases, and 23 bases had no gene match. Germline CDR1 and CDR2: SGHRS and YFSETQ. The CDR3 nucleotides are TGCGCCAGCAGTGACGGACTCCGGGACAGGGCCTTCCAAGGGGCTAATGAAAAACTGTTTTTT. Its translation: CASSDGLRDRAFQGANEKLFF.

CDR3 coding DNA: TGTGCCAGCAGCCCACAGGGGCGGCCCTCCTACGAGCAGTACTTC. Translation: CASSPQGRPSYEQYF. The chain combines TRBV7-9 with TRBJ2-7; 7 bases match TRBD1. The CDR3 is made up of 15 amino acids. V lost 5 bases, J lost 0 bases, and 7 bases stayed unmatched. CDR1 and CDR2 (germline): SEHNR, FQNEAQ (reference sequence).

This rearrangement joins TRBV7-9 to TRBJ2-3; 11 nucleotides align to TRBD2. Germline loops: CDR1 SEHNR, CDR2 FQNEAQ (reference sequence). This CDR3 is built from 16 residues. V trimming: 4 bases; J trimming: 4 bases; junction bases outside the gene matches: 7. CDR3 amino acids: CASSSSSGGFADTQYF. The CDR3 DNA sequence: TGTGCCAGCAGCTCCTCTAGCGGGGGGTTCGCAGATACGCAGTATTTT.

This chain links TRBV2 with TRBJ1-5; D is possibly TRBD1 (6 bases). Looked up from germline, CDR1 is SNHLY and CDR2 is FYNNEI. Trimming removed 6 bases from V and 1 base from J, with 16 bases in between. This CDR3 has 16 amino acids. CDR3 amino acids: CASRSQGMASNQPQHF. The CDR3 DNA reads TGTGCCAGCAGGTCACAGGGAATGGCGAGCAATCAGCCCCAGCATTTT.

This chain uses TRBV4-1 with TRBJ2-7; 10 nucleotides align to TRBD2. CDR3 size: 17 residues. The V and J ends lost 1 base and 2 bases, in that order; junction bases with no gene match: 8. CDR1 is MGHRA, CDR2 YSYEKL, per germline. CDR3 in DNA: TGCGCCAGCAGCCAAGTCCCTAGCGGGAGTTTTGCCTACGAGCAGTACTTC. Translating gives CASSQVPSGSFAYEQYF.

The chain joins TRBV4-1 to TRBJ2-7; no reliable D call. Trimming cost V 2 bases and J 4 bases, with 21 bases left between them. Germline-derived CDR1 and CDR2 are MGHRA and YSYEKL. CDR3 size: 17 residues. The DNA for the CDR3 is TGCGCCAGCAGCCAATTAACCAACTGGCAGGTGAAGTACGAGCAGTACTTC. Translating gives CASSQLTNWQVKYEQYF.

The rearrangement uses TRBV3-1 (or the pseudogene TRBV3-2) and TRBJ2-6; the D is unclear. Trimming stripped 4 bases from V and 1 base from J, with 2 bases between. CDR1 is LGHDT, CDR2 YNNKEL, per germline (reference sequence). The CDR3 runs to 13 residues. The CDR3 reads CASSPSGANVLTF. Here the CDR3 DNA reads TGTGCCAGCAGCCCTTCTGGGGCCAACGTCCTGACTTTC.

V usage is TRBV13 and J usage is TRBJ1-2; D call uncertain. Germline loops: CDR1 PRHDT, CDR2 FYEKMQ (reference sequence). V shed 6 bases and J shed 5 bases, with 13 bases lying between them. The CDR3 is 13 amino acids. Here the CDR3 reads CASSHPGKYGYTF. In DNA form, the CDR3 reads TGTGCCAGCAGTCACCCCGGAAAGTATGGCTACACCTTC.

The chain uses TRBV5-4 and TRBJ2-3, with 12 bases lining up with TRBD2. The CDR3 extends over 15 amino acids. V lost 4 bases, J lost 5 bases, and 5 bases stayed unmatched. From germline, CDR1 is SGHNT and CDR2 YYREEE (reference sequence). CDR3 region: CASSPSGRGRDTQYF. CDR3 sequence (DNA): TGTGCCAGCAGCCCTAGCGGGAGGGGAAGAGATACGCAGTATTTT. Supplemented by reference TRBV5-4 and TRBJ2-3, the full variable domain reads ETGVTQSPTHLIKTRGQQVTLRCSSQSGHNTVSWYQQALGQGPQFIFQYYREEENGRGNFPPRFSGLQFPNYSSELNVNALELDDSALYLCASSPSGRGRDTQYFGPGTRLTVL.

CDR3 sequence: CASSIHSSGNTIYF. In nucleotides, the CDR3 is TGCGCCAGCAGCATACATTCCTCTGGAAACACCATATATTTT. This chain uses TRBV5-1 with TRBJ1-3, with unresolved D. V was cut by 4 bases and J by 0 bases, with 8 bases left in between. This CDR3 comprises 14 residues. Germline CDR1 SGHRS, CDR2 YFSETQ.

This clone was seen only once. This chain links TRBV5-8 with TRBJ1-2; possible D gene TRBD1, 6 bases. CDR3 length equals 13 residues. The ends were cut back, 3 bases at V and 8 bases at J, with 14 bases in the middle. Germline CDR1 and CDR2: SGHTS and YDEGEE. CDR3 protein: CASSWGGRVGYTF. The CDR3 DNA reads as TGTGCCAGCAGCTGGGGGGGCCGGGTCGGCTACACCTTC.

This clone was found a few times. This chain links TRBV4-2 with TRBJ1-1; TRBD1 matches at 9 bases. Germline assignment: CDR1 LGHNA and CDR2 YNFKEQ. The CDR3 covers 14 residues. Trimming removed 4 bases from V and 4 bases from J; junction bases left unmatched: 4. This CDR3 is CASSLRQGVTEAFF. Here the CDR3 DNA reads TGTGCCAGCAGCCTTCGACAGGGGGTCACTGAAGCTTTCTTT.

This clone was seen just once. The chain joins TRBV7-6 to TRBJ2-1; 12 positions agree with TRBD2. Germline loops: CDR1 SGHVS, CDR2 FNYEAQ. CDR3 length: 17 residues. After removal of 3 bases from V and 4 bases from J, the junction contained 7 bases not matched to a gene. The CDR3 nucleotides read TGTGCCAGCAGCTTTAGGACTAGCGGGGATGATTACAATGAGCAGTTCTTC. Residues: CASSFRTSGDDYNEQFF.

The chain uses TRBV12-5 and TRBJ2-3; D unclear. The CDR3 sequence is 14 residues long. V shed 6 bases and J shed 0 bases, with 10 bases lying between them. Germline V CDR1 and CDR2: LGHNT, FRNRAP. The CDR3: CASGPSISTDTQYF. DNA of the CDR3: TGTGCTAGTGGCCCATCAATAAGCACAGATACGCAGTATTTT.

This clone was seen more than once but under ten times. The chain is built from TRBV3-1 (or the pseudogene TRBV3-2) and TRBJ2-5; D uncertain. The CDR3 totals 13 residues. Deletions cut 1 base from V and 5 bases from J, with 8 bases between. Per the germline V gene, CDR1 is LGHDT and CDR2 is YNNKEL (reference sequence). DNA for the CDR3: TGTGCCAGCAGCCAAGGGAGCGCGGAGACCCAGTACTTC. Protein sequence: CASSQGSAETQYF.

The chain combines TRBV11-3 with TRBJ2-6, with D perhaps matching TRBD2 (6 bases). Germline CDR1 reads SGHNT; CDR2 reads YENEEA. This CDR3 is built from 16 residues. The V and J ends lost 1 base and 3 bases respectively, with 10 bases between them. The CDR3 coding sequence is TGTGCCAGCAGCTTAGGGGCCGGGAGTGGGGCCAACGTCCTGACTTTC. Translation: CASSLGAGSGANVLTF.

A single count supports this clone. The V and J genes are TRBV18 and TRBJ2-2; no reliable D call. This CDR3 has 14 amino acids. CDR1 and CDR2 (germline): KGHSH, LQKENI. V was pared by 6 bases and J by 7 bases, with 15 bases between. The CDR3 DNA follows: TGTGCCAGCTCGCTCTTAAGCGTCAACGGGGAGCTGTTTTTT. Translating gives CASSLLSVNGELFF.

The chain combines TRBV6-2 or TRBV6-3 with TRBJ2-2, with 8 bases identical to TRBD2. J lost 0 bases, V lost 0 bases, and 3 bases had no gene match. Germline V gene sequence: CDR1 MNHEY, CDR2 SVGEGT. The CDR3 runs 17 residues. The CDR3, as DNA: TGTGCCAGCAGTTACTCGAGGGGACTAGCGAACACCGGGGAGCTGTTTTTT. This gives the protein CASSYSRGLANTGELFF.